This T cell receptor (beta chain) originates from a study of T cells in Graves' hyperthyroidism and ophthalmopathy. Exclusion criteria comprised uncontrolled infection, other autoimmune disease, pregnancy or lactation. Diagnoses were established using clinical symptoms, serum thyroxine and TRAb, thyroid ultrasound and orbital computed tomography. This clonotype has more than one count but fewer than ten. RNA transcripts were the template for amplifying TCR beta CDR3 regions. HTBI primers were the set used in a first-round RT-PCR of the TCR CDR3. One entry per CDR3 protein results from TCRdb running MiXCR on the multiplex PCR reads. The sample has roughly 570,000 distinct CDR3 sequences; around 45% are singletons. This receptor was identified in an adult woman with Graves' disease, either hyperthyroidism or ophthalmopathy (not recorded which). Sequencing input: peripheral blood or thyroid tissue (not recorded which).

This CDR3 reads CASSVSSAGNTIYF. CDR3 bases: TGTGCCAGTAGTGTATCTAGCGCCGGCAACACCATATATTTT. The genes are TRBV19 and TRBJ1-3, with unresolved D. CDR1 is LNHDA and CDR2 is SQIVND in the germline V gene (reference sequence). Trimming pared 5 bases from V and 7 bases from J, leaving 15 bases between. This CDR3 is built from 14 residues. Combining the CDR3 with reference TRBV19 and TRBJ1-3 gives the whole variable domain DGGITQSPKYLFRKEGQNVTLSCEQNLNHDAMYWYRQDPGQGLRLIYYSQIVNDFQKGDIAEGYSVSREKKESFPLTVTSAQKNPTAFYLCASSVSSAGNTIYFGEGSWLTVV.